This T cell receptor beta chain came from a study of PD-1 blockade in classical Hodgkin lymphoma. This table comes from immunoSEQ multiplex PCR, and its TCRdb copy is limited to in-frame clones, with some not included. The sample includes 15,000 to 20,000 clones, roughly 77% of them seen just once. Between the trimmed V and J ends, which lost 3 bases and 6 bases, there was a span of 15 bases. There are 15 residues in the CDR3. Looked up from germline, CDR1 is ENHRY and CDR2 is SYGVKD. Each patient relapsed following autologous stem cell transplantation, and prior brentuximab vedotin exposure differed.

The clonotype was recovered from a human donor with classical Hodgkin lymphoma. The sequences come from peripheral blood mononuclear cells (PBMCs), collected before the second cycle of nivolumab. The genes are TRBV10-3 and TRBJ1-5, with D maybe TRBD1 (5 bases). The CDR3 bases are TGTGCCATCAGTGAAGGCGAGGGGCCGACTCAGCCCCAGCATTTT. Encoded protein: CAISEGEGPTQPQHF.